This paragraph covers one T cell receptor (beta chain) sequence. Original processing notes: Counts of nucleated cells, estimated from reference gene primer amplification, were obtained. Here immunoSEQ multiplex PCR was the method, and the copy in TCRdb shows in-frame clones only, minus some. The V and J calls and clone size were taken over from that table, and D and trimming were inferred from the DNA. The sample carries approximately 290,000 clones, around 90% recorded once. The V and J ends lost 4 bases and 3 bases respectively, with 14 bases between them. Germline V lookup: CDR1 SEHNR, CDR2 FQNEAQ (reference sequence). This CDR3 spans 15 amino acids. The data were obtained in a study of blood T cell repertoires in COVID-19.

This TCR was sampled from a young man with active or convalescent COVID-19. Sequencing was performed on peripheral blood. This sequence joins TRBV7-9 and TRBJ2-3; tentatively, D is TRBD1 (6 bases). This CDR3 is CASSSSRGETDTQYF. In DNA, the CDR3 is TGTGCCAGCAGCTCAAGCAGGGGTGAAACAGATACGCAGTATTTT. The full variable domain, with the rest looked up from reference TRBV7-9 and TRBJ2-3, is DTGVSQNPRHKITKRGQNVTFRCDPISEHNRLYWYRQTLGQGPEFLTYFQNEAQLEKSRLLSDRFSAERPKGSFSTLEIQRTEQGDSAMYLCASSSSRGETDTQYFGPGTRLTVL.